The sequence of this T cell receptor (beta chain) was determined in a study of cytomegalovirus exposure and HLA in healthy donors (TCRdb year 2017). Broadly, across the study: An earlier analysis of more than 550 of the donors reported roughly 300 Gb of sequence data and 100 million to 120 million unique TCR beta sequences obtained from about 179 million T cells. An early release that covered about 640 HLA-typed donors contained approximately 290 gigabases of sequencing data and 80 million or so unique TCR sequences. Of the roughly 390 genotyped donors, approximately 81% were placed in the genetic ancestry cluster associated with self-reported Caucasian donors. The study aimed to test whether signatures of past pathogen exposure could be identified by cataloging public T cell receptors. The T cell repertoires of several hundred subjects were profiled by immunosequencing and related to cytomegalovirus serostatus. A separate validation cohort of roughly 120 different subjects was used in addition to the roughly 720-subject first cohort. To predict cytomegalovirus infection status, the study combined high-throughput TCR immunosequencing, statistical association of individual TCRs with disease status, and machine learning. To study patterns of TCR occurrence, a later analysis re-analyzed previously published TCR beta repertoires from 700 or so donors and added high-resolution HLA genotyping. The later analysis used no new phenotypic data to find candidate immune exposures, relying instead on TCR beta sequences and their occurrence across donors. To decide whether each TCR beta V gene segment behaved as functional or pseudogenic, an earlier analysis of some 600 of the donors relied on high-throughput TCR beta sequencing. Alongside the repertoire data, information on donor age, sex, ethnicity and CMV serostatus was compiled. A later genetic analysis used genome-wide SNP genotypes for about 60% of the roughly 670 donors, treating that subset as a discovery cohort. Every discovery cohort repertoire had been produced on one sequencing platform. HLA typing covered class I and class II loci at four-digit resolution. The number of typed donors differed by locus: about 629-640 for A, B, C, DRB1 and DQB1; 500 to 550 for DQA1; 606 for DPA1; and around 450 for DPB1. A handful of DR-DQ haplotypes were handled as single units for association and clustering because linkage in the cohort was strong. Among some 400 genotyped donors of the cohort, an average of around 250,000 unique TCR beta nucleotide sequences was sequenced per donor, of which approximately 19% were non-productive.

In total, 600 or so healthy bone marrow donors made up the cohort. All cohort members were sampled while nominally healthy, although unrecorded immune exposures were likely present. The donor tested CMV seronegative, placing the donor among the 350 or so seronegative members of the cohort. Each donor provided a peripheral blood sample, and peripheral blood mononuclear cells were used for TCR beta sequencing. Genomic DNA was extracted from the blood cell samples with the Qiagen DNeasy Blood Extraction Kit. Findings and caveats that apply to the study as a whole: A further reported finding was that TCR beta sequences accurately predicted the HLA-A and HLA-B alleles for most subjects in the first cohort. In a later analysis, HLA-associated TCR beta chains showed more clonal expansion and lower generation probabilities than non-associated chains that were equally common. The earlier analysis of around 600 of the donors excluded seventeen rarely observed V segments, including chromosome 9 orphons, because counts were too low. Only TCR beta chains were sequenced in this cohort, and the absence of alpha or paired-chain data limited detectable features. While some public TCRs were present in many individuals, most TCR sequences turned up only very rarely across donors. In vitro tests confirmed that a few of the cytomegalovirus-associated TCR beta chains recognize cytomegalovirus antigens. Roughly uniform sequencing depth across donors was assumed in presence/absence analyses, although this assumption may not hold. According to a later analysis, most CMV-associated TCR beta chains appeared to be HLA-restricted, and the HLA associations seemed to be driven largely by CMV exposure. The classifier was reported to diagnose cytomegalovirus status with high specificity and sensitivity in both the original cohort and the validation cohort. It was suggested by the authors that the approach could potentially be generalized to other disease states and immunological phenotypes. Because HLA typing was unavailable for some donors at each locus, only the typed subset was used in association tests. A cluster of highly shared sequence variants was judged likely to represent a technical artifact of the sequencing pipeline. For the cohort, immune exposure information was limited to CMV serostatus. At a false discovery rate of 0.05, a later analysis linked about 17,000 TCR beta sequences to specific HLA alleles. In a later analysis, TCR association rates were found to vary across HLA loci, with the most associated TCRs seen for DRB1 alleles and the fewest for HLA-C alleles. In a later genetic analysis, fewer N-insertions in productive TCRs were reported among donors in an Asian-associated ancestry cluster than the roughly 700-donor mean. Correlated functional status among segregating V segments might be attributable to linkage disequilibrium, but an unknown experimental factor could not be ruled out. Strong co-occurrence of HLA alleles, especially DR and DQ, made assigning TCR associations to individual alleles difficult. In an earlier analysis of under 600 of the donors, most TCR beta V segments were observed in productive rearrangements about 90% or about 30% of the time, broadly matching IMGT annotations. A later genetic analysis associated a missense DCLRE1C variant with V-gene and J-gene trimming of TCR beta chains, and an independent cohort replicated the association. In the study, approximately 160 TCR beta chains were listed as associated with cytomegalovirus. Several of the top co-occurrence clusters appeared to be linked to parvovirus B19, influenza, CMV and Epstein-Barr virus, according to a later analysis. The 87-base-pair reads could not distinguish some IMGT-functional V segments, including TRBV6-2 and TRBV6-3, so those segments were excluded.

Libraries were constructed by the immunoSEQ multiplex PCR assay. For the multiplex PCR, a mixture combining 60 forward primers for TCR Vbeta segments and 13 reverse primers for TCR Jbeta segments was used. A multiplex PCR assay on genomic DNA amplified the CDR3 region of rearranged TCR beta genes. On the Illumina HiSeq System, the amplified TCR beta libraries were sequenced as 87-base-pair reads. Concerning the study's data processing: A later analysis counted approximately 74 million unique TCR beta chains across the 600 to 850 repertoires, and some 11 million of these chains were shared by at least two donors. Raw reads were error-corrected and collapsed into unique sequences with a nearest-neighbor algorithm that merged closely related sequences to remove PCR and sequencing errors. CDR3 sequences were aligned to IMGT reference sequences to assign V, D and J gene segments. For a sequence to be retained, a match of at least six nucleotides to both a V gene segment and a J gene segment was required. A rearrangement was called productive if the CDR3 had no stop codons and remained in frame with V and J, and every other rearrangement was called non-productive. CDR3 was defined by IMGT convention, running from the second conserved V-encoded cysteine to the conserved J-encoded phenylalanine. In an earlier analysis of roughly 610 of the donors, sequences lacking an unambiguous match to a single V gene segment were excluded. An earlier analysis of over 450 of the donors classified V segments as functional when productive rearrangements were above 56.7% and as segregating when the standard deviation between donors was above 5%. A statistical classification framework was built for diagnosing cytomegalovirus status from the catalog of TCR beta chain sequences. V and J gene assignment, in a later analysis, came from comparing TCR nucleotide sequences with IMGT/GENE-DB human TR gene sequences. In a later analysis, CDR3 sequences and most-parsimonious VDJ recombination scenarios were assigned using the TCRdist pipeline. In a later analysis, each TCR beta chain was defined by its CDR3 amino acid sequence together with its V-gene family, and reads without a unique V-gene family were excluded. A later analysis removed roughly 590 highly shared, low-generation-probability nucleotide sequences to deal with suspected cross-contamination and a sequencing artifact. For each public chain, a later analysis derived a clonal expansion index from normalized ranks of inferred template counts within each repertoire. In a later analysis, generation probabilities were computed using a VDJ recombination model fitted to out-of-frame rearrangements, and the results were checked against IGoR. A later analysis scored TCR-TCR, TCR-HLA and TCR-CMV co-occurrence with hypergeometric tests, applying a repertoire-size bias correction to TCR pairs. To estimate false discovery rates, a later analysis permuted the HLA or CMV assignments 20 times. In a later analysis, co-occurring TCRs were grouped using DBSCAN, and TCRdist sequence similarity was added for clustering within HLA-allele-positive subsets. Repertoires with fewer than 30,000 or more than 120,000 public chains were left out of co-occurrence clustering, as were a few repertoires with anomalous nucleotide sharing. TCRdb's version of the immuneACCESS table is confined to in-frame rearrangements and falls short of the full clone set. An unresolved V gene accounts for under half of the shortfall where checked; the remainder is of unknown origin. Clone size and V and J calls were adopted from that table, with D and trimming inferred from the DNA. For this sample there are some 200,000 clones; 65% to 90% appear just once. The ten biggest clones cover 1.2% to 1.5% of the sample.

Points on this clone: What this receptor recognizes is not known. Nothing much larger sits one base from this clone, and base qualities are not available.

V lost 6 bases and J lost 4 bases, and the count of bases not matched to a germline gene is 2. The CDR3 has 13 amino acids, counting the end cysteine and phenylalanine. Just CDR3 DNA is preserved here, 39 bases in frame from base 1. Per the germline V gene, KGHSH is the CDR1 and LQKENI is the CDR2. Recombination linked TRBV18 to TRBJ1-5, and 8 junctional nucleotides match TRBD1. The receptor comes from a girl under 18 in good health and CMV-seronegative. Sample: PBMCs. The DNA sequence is TGTGCCAGCTCGGACAGGGCTAATCAGCCCCAGCATTTT. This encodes CASSDRANQPQHF.